This is a list of T cell receptor beta chains from one sample in a study of T cell responses to AZD1222 COVID-19 vaccine. Sequenced by immunoSEQ multiplex PCR; TCRdb stores in-frame clones only, minus some. The data contain about 140,000 clones, approximately 90% of them seen just once; the ten biggest clones take up less than 5%. Here the sequenced sample was peripheral blood, taken 28 days after the second AZD1222 dose. These receptors were collected from an adult who received the AZD1222 COVID-19 vaccine. Both conserved end residues are part of each CDR3. Each record gives: D gene, CDR3 length, V gene, clone size, J gene, CDR3 protein, CDR3 DNA. A D gene is named only where the DNA matches it firmly. Clone size, where shown, is once, few, many, or a class for clones that have expanded.

NA,15,TRBV19,NA,TRBJ2-1,CASSIRRETYNEQFF,TGTGCCAGTAGTATCCGTAGGGAAACCTACAATGAGCAGTTCTTC
NA,14,TRBV5-5,NA,TRBJ1-1,CASRLGGENTEAFF,TGTGCCAGCAGGCTCGGGGGGGAAAACACTGAAGCTTTCTTT
TRBD1,15,TRBV5-4,NA,TRBJ1-5,CASSLATGGGKAQHF,TGTGCCAGCAGCTTGGCTACAGGGGGAGGTAAGGCCCAGCATTTT
NA,13,TRBV5-1,NA,TRBJ2-5,CASSLGFQETQYF,TGCGCCAGCAGCCTGGGGTTCCAAGAGACCCAGTACTTC
NA,10,TRBV29-1,NA,TRBJ2-1,CSGSGNEQFF,TGCAGCGGATCGGGGAATGAGCAGTTCTTC
TRBD1,15,TRBV5-4,NA,TRBJ1-1,CASGTASTGTTEAFF,TGTGCCAGCGGGACAGCATCGACAGGGACCACTGAAGCTTTCTTT
NA,15,TRBV3-1/TRBV3-2,NA,TRBJ2-3,CASSQGRTLTDTQYF,TGTGCCAGCAGCCAAGGGCGGACCCTCACAGATACGCAGTATTTT
NA,15,TRBV6-1,NA,TRBJ1-6,CASSEARVGSSPLHF,TGTGCCAGCAGTGAGGCTCGGGTTGGAAGTTCACCCCTCCACTTT
NA,15,TRBV4-2,NA,TRBJ2-1,CASSLKGGAYNEQFF,TGTGCCAGCAGCCTAAAAGGAGGGGCGTACAATGAGCAGTTCTTC
NA,12,TRBV6-5,NA,TRBJ1-2,CASRAGKVGYTF,TGTGCCAGCAGGGCAGGGAAGGTCGGCTACACCTTC
TRBD1,14,TRBV5-6,once,TRBJ2-5,CASSQWDRVKTQYF,TGTGCCAGCAGCCAGTGGGACAGGGTTAAGACCCAGTACTTC
NA,15,TRBV5-1,once,TRBJ1-4,CASSLSGGSDEKLFF,TGCGCCAGCAGCCTATCGGGGGGCTCGGACGAAAAACTGTTTTTT
NA,18,TRBV9,NA,TRBJ1-1,CASSVDPPDATGNTEAFF,TGTGCCAGCAGCGTAGACCCCCCTGATGCTACGGGGAACACTGAAGCTTTCTTT
NA,15,TRBV28,once,TRBJ2-7,CASSFPGGKGYEQYF,TGTGCCAGCAGTTTCCCCGGGGGCAAAGGCTACGAGCAGTACTTC
TRBD2,14,TRBV6-2/TRBV6-3,NA,TRBJ2-1,CASSYGGGAHEQFF,TGTGCCAGCAGTTACGGGGGAGGGGCCCATGAGCAGTTCTTC
NA,13,TRBV5-5,NA,TRBJ1-1,CASVWDLNTEAFF,TGTGCCAGCGTGTGGGACTTGAACACTGAAGCTTTCTTT
TRBD2,16,TRBV11-2,NA,TRBJ2-7,CASSLGVAGGRYEQYF,TGTGCCAGCAGCTTAGGGGTAGCGGGAGGCCGCTACGAGCAGTACTTC
NA,13,TRBV19,NA,TRBJ1-4,CASSPERWEKLFF,TGTGCCAGTAGTCCCGAGCGTTGGGAAAAACTGTTTTTT
NA,15,TRBV6-2/TRBV6-3,NA,TRBJ2-5,CASSYSMAPSGTQYF,TGTGCCAGCAGTTACTCGATGGCACCCTCCGGGACCCAGTACTTC
TRBD1,14,TRBV7-2,NA,TRBJ1-2,CASSLIQGAYGYTF,TGTGCCAGCAGCCTAATACAGGGGGCGTATGGCTACACCTTC
NA,15,TRBV7-2,NA,TRBJ2-5,CASLHPTRRPETQYF,TGTGCCAGCCTACATCCGACTAGGCGCCCTGAGACCCAGTACTTC
NA,14,TRBV5-1,NA,TRBJ1-4,CASSTAVGNEKLFF,TGCGCCAGCAGCACTGCGGTTGGGAATGAAAAACTGTTTTTT
NA,11,TRBV6-6,NA,TRBJ2-2,CATIHSGELFF,TGTGCCACCATCCACTCCGGGGAGCTGTTTTTT
NA,14,TRBV19,NA,TRBJ2-5,CASRFSGLEGTQYF,TGTGCCAGTAGATTTTCGGGACTGGAAGGGACCCAGTACTTC
NA,14,TRBV9,NA,TRBJ1-1,CASTQGSMNTEAFF,TGTGCCAGCACCCAGGGCTCCATGAACACTGAAGCTTTCTTT
NA,14,TRBV14,once,TRBJ2-4,CASSQVGRSNIQYF,TGTGCCAGCAGCCAAGTTGGTCGATCGAACATTCAGTACTTC
NA,14,TRBV7-2,NA,TRBJ1-6,CASTRLSYNSPLHF,TGTGCCAGCACCCGGCTCTCCTATAATTCACCCCTCCACTTT
NA,14,TRBV5-5,once,TRBJ2-7,CASSRPGQLGEQYF,TGTGCCAGCAGTAGACCGGGACAATTAGGAGAGCAGTACTTC
NA,15,TRBV6-5,NA,TRBJ1-3,CASRPGPLAGNTIYF,TGTGCCAGCAGACCGGGCCCTTTGGCCGGAAACACCATATATTTT
TRBD1,15,TRBV28,NA,TRBJ2-3,CASSPSTGITNTQYF,TGTGCCAGCAGCCCCTCGACAGGGATCACAAATACGCAGTATTTT
NA,15,TRBV7-2,NA,TRBJ1-3,CASSTQRGTGNTIYF,TGTGCCAGCAGCACACAAAGGGGTACTGGAAACACCATATATTTT
NA,12,TRBV7-3,NA,TRBJ2-1,CASSSSSGEQFF,TGTGCCAGCAGCTCCTCGTCTGGTGAGCAGTTCTTC
NA,14,TRBV4-3,NA,TRBJ2-5,CASSPPGFRETQYF,TGCGCCAGCAGCCCGCCTGGGTTCAGAGAGACCCAGTACTTC
NA,14,TRBV18,NA,TRBJ1-3,CASSPRGSGNTIYF,TGTGCCAGCTCGCCAAGGGGTTCAGGAAACACCATATATTTT
NA,13,TRBV5-4,NA,TRBJ1-2,CASSFRGVEGYTF,TGTGCCAGCAGCTTTAGGGGGGTTGAGGGCTACACCTTC
TRBD2,13,TRBV27,NA,TRBJ2-5,CASSLAGGETQYF,TGTGCCAGCAGTTTAGCGGGGGGAGAGACCCAGTACTTC
TRBD1,15,TRBV6-5,NA,TRBJ1-4,CASRPLDRVNEKLFF,TGTGCCAGCAGACCCCTAGACAGGGTTAATGAAAAACTGTTTTTT
NA,14,TRBV7-3,NA,TRBJ2-1,CASSLQQGNNEQFF,TGTGCCAGCAGCTTACAACAGGGAAACAATGAGCAGTTCTTC
NA,16,TRBV19,NA,TRBJ1-5,CASSMTRTVGNQPQHF,TGTGCCAGTAGTATGACCCGGACAGTGGGCAATCAGCCCCAGCATTTT
TRBD1,15,TRBV5-4,NA,TRBJ1-3,CASSLSTGTGNTIYF,TGTGCCAGCAGCCTCTCGACAGGGACCGGAAACACCATATATTTT
TRBD1,16,TRBV18,NA,TRBJ1-1,CASSPNRGQAYTEAFF,TGTGCCAGCTCACCAAACAGGGGGCAGGCTTACACTGAAGCTTTCTTT
NA,18,TRBV15,NA,TRBJ1-5,CATSRRPSFGHWRQPQHF,TGTGCCACCAGCCGACGCCCCAGTTTCGGGCACTGGAGGCAGCCCCAGCATTTT
NA,14,TRBV27,NA,TRBJ1-5,CASSLIGAGEPQHF,TGTGCCAGCAGTTTAATCGGGGCAGGGGAACCCCAGCATTTT